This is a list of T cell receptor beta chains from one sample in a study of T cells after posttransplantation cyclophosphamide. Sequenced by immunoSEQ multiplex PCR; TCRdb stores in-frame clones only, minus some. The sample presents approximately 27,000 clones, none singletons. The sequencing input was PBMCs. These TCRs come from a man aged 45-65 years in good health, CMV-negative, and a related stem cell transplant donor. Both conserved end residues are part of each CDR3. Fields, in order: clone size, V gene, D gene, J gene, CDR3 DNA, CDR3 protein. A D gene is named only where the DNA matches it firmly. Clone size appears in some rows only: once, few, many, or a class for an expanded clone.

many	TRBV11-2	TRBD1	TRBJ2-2	TGTGCCAGCAGCTGGAGTGCAGGGGGCACCGGGGAGCTGTTTTTT	CASSWSAGGTGELFF
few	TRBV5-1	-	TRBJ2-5	TGCGCCAGCGGCCTGGGTGTCTGGGGAGAGACCCAATACTTC	CASGLGVWGETQYF
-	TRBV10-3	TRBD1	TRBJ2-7	TGTGCCATCAGCAAAGACAGGGTTGCCTACGAGCAGTACTTC	CAISKDRVAYEQYF
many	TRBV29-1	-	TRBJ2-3	TGCAGCGTAAAGGGGAATAGTATCGTAGGGGCAGATACGCAGTATTTT	CSVKGNSIVGADTQYF
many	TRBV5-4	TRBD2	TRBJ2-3	TGTGCCAGCAGCTTAGGACTAGCGGGGCCAGATACGCAGTATTTT	CASSLGLAGPDTQYF
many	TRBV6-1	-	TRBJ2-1	TGTGCCAGCAGTCCTAGACCCAATGAGCAGTTCTTC	CASSPRPNEQFF
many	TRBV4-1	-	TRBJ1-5	TGCGCCAGCAGCCAGGAGACAGGAGACAATCAGCCCCAGCATTTT	CASSQETGDNQPQHF
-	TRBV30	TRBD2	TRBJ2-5	TGTGCCTGGAGTGTACGCAGCGGGGGGGGCCCAGAGACCCAGTACTTC	CAWSVRSGGGPETQYF
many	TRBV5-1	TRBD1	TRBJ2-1	TGCGCCAGCAGCTTGGTAACAGGGGTCCCGAATGAGCAGTTCTTC	CASSLVTGVPNEQFF
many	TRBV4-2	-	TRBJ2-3	TGTGCCAGCAGCCAAGGACGGGAGCGGCCAGATACGCAGTATTTT	CASSQGRERPDTQYF
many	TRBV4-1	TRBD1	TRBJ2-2	TGCGCCAGCAGCCAACACAGGGGAACCGGGGAGCTGTTTTTT	CASSQHRGTGELFF
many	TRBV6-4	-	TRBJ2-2	TGTGCCAGCAGTGCGGGATATTTCACCGGGGAGCTGTTTTTT	CASSAGYFTGELFF
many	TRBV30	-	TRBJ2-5	TGTGCCTGGAATCAGTTCGGGGGCCAAGAGACCCAGTACTTC	CAWNQFGGQETQYF
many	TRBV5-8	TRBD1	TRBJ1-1	TGTGCCAGCAGCTTATCGGCGGGACAGGGGGCGTCGGCTTTCTTT	CASSLSAGQGASAFF
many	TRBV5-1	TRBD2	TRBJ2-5	TGCGCCAGCAGCTTGGCCCAACCCCTCTCGGGGGGTAGAGAGGAGACCCAGTACTTC	CASSLAQPLSGGREETQYF
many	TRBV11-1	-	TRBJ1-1	TGTGCCAGCAGCTTGACCAGGGGCGACACTGAAGCTTTCTTT	CASSLTRGDTEAFF
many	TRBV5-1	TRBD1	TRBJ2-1	TGCGCCAGCAGCTCGGAACCCGGACAGGGTTACAATGAGCAGTTCTTC	CASSSEPGQGYNEQFF
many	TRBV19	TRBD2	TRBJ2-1	TGTGCCAGTAGAGGCGGCGGGGGGCGTGTCCATGAGCAGTTCTTC	CASRGGGGRVHEQFF
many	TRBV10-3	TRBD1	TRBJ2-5	TGTGCCATCAGTGACATGGAGGGGACAGGGGTTTTATCCCAGTACTTC	CAISDMEGTGVLSQYF
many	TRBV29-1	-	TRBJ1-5	TGCAGCGTCCGCACAGGGTCTTATCAGCCCCAGCATTTT	CSVRTGSYQPQHF
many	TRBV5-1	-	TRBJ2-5	TGCGCCAGCACACTCTTGGGGGGGCCGGAGACCCAGTACTTC	CASTLLGGPETQYF
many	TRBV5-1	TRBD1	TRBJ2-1	TGCGCCAGCAGCTCTGGGACAGTCAATGAGCAGTTCTTC	CASSSGTVNEQFF
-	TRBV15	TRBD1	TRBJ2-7	TGTGCCACCAGCCGAGGGGGGACAGGGGGCTCCTACGAGCAGTACTTC	CATSRGGTGGSYEQYF
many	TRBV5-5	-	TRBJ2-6	TGTGCCAGCAGCCCTACAGGGTCTGGGGCCAACGTCCTGACTTTC	CASSPTGSGANVLTF
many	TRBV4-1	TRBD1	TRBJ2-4	TGCGCCAGCAGCCCAGGACAGGGGACCAAAAACATTCAGTACTTC	CASSPGQGTKNIQYF
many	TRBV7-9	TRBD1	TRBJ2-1	TGTGCCAGCAGCCAGGGGGCGCAGGTGTACAATGAGCAGTTCTTC	CASSQGAQVYNEQFF
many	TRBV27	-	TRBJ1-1	TGTGCCAGCAGCCCATCCCAGACAGGCCGGTCGGAAGCTTTCTTT	CASSPSQTGRSEAFF
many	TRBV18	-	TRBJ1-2	TGTGCCAGCTCACCGGAGTCGGGCTATGGCTACACCTTC	CASSPESGYGYTF
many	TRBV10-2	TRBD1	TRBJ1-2	TGCGCCAGCAGTGAGTCGACAGGGGATGGCTACACCTTC	CASSESTGDGYTF
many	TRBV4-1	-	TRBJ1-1	TGCGCCAGCAGCCAATACGAGACAGGGAACACTGAAGCTTTCTTT	CASSQYETGNTEAFF
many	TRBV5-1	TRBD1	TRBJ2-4	TGCGCCAGCAGCTTCCAGGGGGCGAGGGACATTCAGTACTTC	CASSFQGARDIQYF
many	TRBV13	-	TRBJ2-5	TGTGCCAGCAGCTCCGAGGAAGAGACCCAGTACTTC	CASSSEEETQYF
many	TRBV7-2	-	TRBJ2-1	TGTGCCAGCAGCCCGAAGAGAAGCCTCCATGAGCAGTTCTTC	CASSPKRSLHEQFF
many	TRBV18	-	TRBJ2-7	TGTGCCAGCTCACTCGCACTAGACTACGAGCAGTACTTC	CASSLALDYEQYF
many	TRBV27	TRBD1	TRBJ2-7	TGTGCCAGCAGTCTGTACAGGGGAGAGCAGTACTTC	CASSLYRGEQYF
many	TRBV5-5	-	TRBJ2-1	TGTGCCAGCAGCCCCGCCCCCGCTCCCGCGATCTTC	CASSPAPAPAIF
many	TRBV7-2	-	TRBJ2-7	TGTGCCAGCAGCTTATCCCCCGGCTACGAGCAGTACTTC	CASSLSPGYEQYF
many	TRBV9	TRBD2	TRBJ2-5	TGTGCCAGCAGCGGCCCTAGACTAGCCGAGACCCAGTACTTC	CASSGPRLAETQYF
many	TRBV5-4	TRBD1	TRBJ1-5	TGTGCCACCTCTCAGGGACAGGTCGGGACCCTGAATCAGCCCCAGCATTTT	CATSQGQVGTLNQPQHF
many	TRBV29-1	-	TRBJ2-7	TGCAGCGTGCGGGATAATTACGAGCAGTACTTC	CSVRDNYEQYF
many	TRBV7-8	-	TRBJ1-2	TGTGCCAGCAGCCTAGACAGGCTATATGGCTACACCTTC	CASSLDRLYGYTF
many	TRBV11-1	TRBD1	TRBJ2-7	TGTGCCAGCAGCTCAGGGACAGGGGGGGACCACGAGCAGTACTTC	CASSSGTGGDHEQYF
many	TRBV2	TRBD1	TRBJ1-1	TGTGCCAGCAGATCAGGGGGCCGCGGCACTGAAGCTTTCTTT	CASRSGGRGTEAFF
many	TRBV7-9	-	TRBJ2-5	TGTGCCAGCAGCTTAGGGGGCACAGAGACCCAGTACTTC	CASSLGGTETQYF
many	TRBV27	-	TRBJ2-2	TGTGCCAGCTCCTTGAGGGGGGGCCTGAACACCGGGGAGCTGTTTTTT	CASSLRGGLNTGELFF
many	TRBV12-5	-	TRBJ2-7	TGTGCTAGTGGTTTGGGTGACCGGGACACATCCTACGAGCAGTACTTC	CASGLGDRDTSYEQYF
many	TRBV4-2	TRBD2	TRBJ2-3	TGTGCCAGCAGCTATTCTGGGGGGAGGGCCTTCACAGATACGCAGTATTTT	CASSYSGGRAFTDTQYF
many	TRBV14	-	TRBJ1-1	TGTGCCAGCAGCCTCCGGCAGGGAAACACTGAAGCTTTCTTT	CASSLRQGNTEAFF
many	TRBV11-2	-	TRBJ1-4	TGTGCCAGCAGCCCCACCGGGGGGCAGGGTAATGAAAAACTGTTTTTT	CASSPTGGQGNEKLFF
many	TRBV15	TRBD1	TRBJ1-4	TGTGCCACCAGCGCTGGCGACAGGGAAGGTGAAAAACTGTTTTTT	CATSAGDREGEKLFF
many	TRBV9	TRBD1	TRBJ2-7	TGTGCCAGCAGCCCAGGGGGCAGGGCCTACGAGCAGTACTTC	CASSPGGRAYEQYF
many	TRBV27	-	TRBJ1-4	TGTGCCAGCAGTTTAAGGGGCAGGGTAAGGACTAATGAAAAACTGTTTTTT	CASSLRGRVRTNEKLFF
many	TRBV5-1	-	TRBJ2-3	TGCGCCAGCAGCTTTGGCGGGACCACAGATACGCAGTATTTT	CASSFGGTTDTQYF
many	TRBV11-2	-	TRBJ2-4	TGTGCCAGCAGCTTAGATACGGGGGCCAAAAACATTCAGTACTTC	CASSLDTGAKNIQYF
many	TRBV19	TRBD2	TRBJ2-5	TGTGCCAGTAGTACCACCCAGTCAACTAGCGGACCACAAGAGACCCAGTACTTC	CASSTTQSTSGPQETQYF
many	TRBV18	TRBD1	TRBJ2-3	TGTGCCAGCTCACCACGCGGACAGGGGGGGGATACGCAGTATTTT	CASSPRGQGGDTQYF
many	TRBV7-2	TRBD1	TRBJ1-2	TGTGCCAGCAGCCCCGGGACAGGTTACTATGGCTACACCTTC	CASSPGTGYYGYTF
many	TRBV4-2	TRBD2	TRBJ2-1	TGTGCCAGCAGCTGGGGACTATTCAATGAGCAGTTCTTC	CASSWGLFNEQFF
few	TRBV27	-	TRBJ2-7	TGTGCCAGCAGTGAGGACTATTTCGGTGTGAGCGAGCAGTACTTC	CASSEDYFGVSEQYF